The source of this TCR beta chain is a study of cytomegalovirus exposure and HLA in healthy donors. Clones were read by immunoSEQ multiplex PCR, and TCRdb kept only the in-frame ones, dropping some. The data hold 100,000 to 150,000 clones, with roughly 90% observed a single time. Study-level results: Cytomegalovirus-associated TCR beta chains were listed, numbering some 180.

The CDR3 spans 10 residues. The V end was cut by 9 bases, the J end by 4 bases, with 6 bases between. Germline CDR1 and CDR2: SNHLY and FYNNEI. This clone was observed once. Antigen unknown. The V call is TRBV2, the J call TRBJ1-2; no reliable D call. Sequencing was carried out using PBMCs. The source is a woman younger than 30 in good health and CMV-seronegative. DNA for the CDR3: TGTGCCAGAGCCCCCTATGGCTACACCTTC. Its protein product is CARAPYGYTF. Using reference TRBV2 and TRBJ1-2 for the parts outside the CDR3, the full variable domain is EPEVTQTPSHQVTQMGQEVILRCVPISNHLYFYWYRQILGQKVEFLVSFYNNEISEKSEIFDDQFSVERPDGSNFTLKIRSTKLEDSAMYFCARAPYGYTFGSGTRLTVV.